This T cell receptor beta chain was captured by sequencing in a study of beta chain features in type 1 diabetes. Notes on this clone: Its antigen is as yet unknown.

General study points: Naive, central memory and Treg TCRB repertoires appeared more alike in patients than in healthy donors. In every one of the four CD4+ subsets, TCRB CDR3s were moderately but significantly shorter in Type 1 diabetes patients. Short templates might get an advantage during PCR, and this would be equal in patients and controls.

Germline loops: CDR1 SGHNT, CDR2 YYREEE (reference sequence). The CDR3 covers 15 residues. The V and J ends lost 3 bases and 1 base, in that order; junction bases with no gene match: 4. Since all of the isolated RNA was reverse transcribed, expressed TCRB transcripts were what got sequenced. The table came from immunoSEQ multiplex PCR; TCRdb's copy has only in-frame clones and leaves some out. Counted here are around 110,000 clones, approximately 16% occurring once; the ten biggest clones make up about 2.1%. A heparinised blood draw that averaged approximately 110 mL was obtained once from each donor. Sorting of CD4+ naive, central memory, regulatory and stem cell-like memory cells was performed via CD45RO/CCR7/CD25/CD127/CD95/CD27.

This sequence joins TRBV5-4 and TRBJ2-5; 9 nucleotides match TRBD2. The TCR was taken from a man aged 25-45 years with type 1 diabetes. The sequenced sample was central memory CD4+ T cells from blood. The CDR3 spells CASSSASGAQETQYF. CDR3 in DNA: TGTGCCAGCAGCTCTGCTAGCGGGGCCCAAGAGACCCAGTACTTC.